The source of this T cell receptor (beta chain) is a study of post-analysis software for immune sequencing data. Study-wide results and caveats: Five TRBV segments were significantly more frequent in patients than in controls. TRBV5-6, TRBV5-1 and TRBV20-1 were among these segments. Significantly decreased normalized Chao1 diversity was recorded for multiple sclerosis patients relative to controls. Samples made in the same batch grouped tightly together by F measure.

There are a few counts of this clonotype. As yet, its antigen is unknown. V shed 1 base and J shed 9 bases, with 7 bases lying between them. Germline V CDR1 and CDR2: SEHNR, FQNEAQ (reference sequence). The CDR3 loop spans 11 amino acids. Unique molecular identifiers had been added to the TCR beta cDNA libraries. Each batch of about 0.95 to 11 million T cells produced 500,000 to 550,000 cDNA molecules. MiXCR, applied by TCRdb to the PCR reads, yields one record per CDR3 protein. Among approximately 360,000 distinct CDR3 sequences listed, roughly 38% were seen once. The sequenced sample consisted of blood. The TCR was taken from a girl between 5 and 17 years old with multiple sclerosis. This chain connects TRBV7-9 to TRBJ2-7, with D uncertain. The CDR3 reads CASSLGEVQYF. CDR3 nucleotide sequence: TGTGCCAGCAGCTTAGGGGAAGTGCAGTACTTC.